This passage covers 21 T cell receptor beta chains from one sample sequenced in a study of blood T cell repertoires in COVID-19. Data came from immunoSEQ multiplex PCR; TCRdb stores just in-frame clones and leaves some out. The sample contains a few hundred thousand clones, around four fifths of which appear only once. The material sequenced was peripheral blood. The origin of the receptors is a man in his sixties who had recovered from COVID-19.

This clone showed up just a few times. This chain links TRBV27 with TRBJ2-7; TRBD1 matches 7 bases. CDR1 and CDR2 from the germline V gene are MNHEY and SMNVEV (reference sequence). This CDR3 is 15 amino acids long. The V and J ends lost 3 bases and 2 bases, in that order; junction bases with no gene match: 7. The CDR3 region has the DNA TGTGCCAGCAGTTTCCTCGGTCAGGGGGCCTACGAGCAGTACTTC. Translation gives CASSFLGQGAYEQYF.

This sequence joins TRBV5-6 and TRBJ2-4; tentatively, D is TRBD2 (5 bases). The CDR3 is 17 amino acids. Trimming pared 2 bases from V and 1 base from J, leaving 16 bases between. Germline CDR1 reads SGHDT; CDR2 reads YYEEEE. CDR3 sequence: CASSFVTGKLAKNIQYF. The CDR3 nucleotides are TGTGCCAGCAGCTTCGTAACCGGGAAGCTTGCCAAAAACATTCAGTACTTC.

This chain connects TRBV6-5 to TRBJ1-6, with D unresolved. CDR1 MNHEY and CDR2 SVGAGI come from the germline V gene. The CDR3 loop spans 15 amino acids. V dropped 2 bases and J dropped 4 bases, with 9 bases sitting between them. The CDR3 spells CASSYGQIYNSPLHF. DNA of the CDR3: TGTGCCAGCAGTTACGGGCAGATTTATAATTCACCCCTCCACTTT.

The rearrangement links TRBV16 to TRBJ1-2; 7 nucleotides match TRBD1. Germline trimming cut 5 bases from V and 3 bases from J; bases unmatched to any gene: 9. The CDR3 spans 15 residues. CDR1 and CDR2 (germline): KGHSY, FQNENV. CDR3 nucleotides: TGTGCCAGCAGCACGACAGGGAAGTGGGACTATGGCTACACCTTC. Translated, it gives CASSTTGKWDYGYTF.

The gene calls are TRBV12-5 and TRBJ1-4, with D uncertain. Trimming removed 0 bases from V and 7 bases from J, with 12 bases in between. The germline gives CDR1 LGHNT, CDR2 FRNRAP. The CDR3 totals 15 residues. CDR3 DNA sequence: TGTGCTAGTGGTTTGGTAAGGAGGCAGGCTGAAAAACTGTTTTTT. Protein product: CASGLVRRQAEKLFF. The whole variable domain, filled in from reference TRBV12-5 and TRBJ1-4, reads DARVTQTPRHKVTEMGQEVTMRCQPILGHNTVFWYRQTMMQGLELLAYFRNRAPLDDSGMPKDRFSAEMPDATLATLKIQPSEPRDSAVYFCASGLVRRQAEKLFFGSGTQLSVL.

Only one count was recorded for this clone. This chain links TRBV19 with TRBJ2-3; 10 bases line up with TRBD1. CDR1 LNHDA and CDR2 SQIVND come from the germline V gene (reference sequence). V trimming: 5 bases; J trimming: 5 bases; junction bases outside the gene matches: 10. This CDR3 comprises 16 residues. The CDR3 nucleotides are TGTGCCAGTAGTCTAAGCTCCGGGACAGGGGTAGATACGCAGTATTTT. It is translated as CASSLSSGTGVDTQYF.

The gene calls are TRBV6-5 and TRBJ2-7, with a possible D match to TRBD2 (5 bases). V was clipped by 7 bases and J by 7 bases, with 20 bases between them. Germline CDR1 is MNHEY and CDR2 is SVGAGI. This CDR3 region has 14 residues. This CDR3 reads CASKERTPPFEQYF. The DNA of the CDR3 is TGTGCCAGCAAGGAGCGGACCCCTCCTTTTGAGCAGTACTTC.

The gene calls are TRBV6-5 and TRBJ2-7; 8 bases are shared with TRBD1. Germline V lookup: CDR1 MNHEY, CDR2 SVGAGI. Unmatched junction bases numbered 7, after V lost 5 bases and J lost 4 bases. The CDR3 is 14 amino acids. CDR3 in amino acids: CASSKDREWYEQYF. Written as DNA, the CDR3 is TGTGCCAGCAGTAAGGACAGGGAGTGGTACGAGCAGTACTTC.

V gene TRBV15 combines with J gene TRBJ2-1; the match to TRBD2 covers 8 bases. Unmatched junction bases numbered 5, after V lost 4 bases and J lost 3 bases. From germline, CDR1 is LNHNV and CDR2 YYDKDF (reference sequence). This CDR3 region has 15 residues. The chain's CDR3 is CATSKMSGSYNEQFF. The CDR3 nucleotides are TGTGCCACCAGCAAAATGAGCGGGAGCTACAATGAGCAGTTCTTC.

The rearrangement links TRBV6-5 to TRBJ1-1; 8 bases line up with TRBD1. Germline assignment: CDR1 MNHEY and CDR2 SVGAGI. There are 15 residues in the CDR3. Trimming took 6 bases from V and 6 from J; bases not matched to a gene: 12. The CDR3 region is CASRIIGQGDPEAFF. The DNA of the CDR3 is TGTGCCAGCAGGATAATAGGACAGGGTGACCCTGAAGCTTTCTTT.

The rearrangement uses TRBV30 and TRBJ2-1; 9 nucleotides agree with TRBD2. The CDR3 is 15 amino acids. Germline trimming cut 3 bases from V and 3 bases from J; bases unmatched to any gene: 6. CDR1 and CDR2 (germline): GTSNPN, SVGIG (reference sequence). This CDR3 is CAWSPFSGSYNEQFF. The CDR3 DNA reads TGTGCCTGGAGCCCCTTTAGCGGGAGCTACAATGAGCAGTTCTTC. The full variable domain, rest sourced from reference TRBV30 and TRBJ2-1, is SQTIHQWPATLVQPVGSPLSLECTVEGTSNPNLYWYRQAAGRGLQLLFYSVGIGQISSEVPQNLSASRPQDRQFILSSKKLLLSDSGFYLCAWSPFSGSYNEQFFGPGTRLTVL.

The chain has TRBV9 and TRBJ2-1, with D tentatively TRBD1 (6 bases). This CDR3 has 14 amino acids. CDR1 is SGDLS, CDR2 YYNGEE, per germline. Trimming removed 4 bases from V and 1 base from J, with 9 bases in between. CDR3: CASSNRVSYNEQFF. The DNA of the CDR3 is TGTGCCAGCAGCAACAGGGTTTCCTACAATGAGCAGTTCTTC.

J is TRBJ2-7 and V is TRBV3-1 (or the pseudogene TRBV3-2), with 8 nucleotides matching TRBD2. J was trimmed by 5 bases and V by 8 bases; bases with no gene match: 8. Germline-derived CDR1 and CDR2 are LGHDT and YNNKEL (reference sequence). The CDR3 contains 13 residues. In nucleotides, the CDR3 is TGTGCCAGCCGCGAGCGGGAGTCAAACGAGCAGTACTTC. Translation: CASRERESNEQYF.

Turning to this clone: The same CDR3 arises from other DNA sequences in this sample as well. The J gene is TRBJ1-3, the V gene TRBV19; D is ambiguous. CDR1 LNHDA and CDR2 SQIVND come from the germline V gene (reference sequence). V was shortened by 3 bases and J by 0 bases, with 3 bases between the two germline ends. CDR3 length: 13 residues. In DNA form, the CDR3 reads TGTGCCAGTAGTATCGGCTCTGGAAACACCATATATTTT. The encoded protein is CASSIGSGNTIYF. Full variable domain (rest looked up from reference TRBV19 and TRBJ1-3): DGGITQSPKYLFRKEGQNVTLSCEQNLNHDAMYWYRQDPGQGLRLIYYSQIVNDFQKGDIAEGYSVSREKKESFPLTVTSAQKNPTAFYLCASSIGSGNTIYFGEGSWLTVV.

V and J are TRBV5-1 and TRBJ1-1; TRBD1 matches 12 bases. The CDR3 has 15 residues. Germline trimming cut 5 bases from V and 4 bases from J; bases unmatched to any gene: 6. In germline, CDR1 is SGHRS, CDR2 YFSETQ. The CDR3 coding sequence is TGCGCCAGCAGGTCCGGGACAGGGGGCGGCACTGAAGCTTTCTTT. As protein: CASRSGTGGGTEAFF.

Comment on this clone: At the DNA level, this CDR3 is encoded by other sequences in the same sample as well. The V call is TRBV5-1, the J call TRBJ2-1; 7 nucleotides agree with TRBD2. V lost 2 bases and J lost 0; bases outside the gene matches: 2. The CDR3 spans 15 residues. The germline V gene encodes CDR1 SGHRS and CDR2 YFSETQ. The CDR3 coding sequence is TGCGCCAGCAGCTTAGCGGGAAGCTCCTACAATGAGCAGTTCTTC. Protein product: CASSLAGSSYNEQFF.

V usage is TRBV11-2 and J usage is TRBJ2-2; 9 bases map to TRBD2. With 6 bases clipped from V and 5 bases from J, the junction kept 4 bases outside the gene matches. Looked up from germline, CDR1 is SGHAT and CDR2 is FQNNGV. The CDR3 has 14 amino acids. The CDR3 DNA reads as TGTGCCAGCAGACCACTAGCGGGTACCGGGGAGCTGTTTTTT. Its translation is CASRPLAGTGELFF.

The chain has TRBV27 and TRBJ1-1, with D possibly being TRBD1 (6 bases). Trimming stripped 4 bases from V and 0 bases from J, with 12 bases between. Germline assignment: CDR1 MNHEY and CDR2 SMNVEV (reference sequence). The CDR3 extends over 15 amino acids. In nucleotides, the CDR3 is TGTGCCAGCAGTTGGACAGAAAACATGAACACTGAAGCTTTCTTT. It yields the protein CASSWTENMNTEAFF.

Written as DNA, the CDR3 is TGTGCCAGCACAACTGCTAGCTCAGATACGCAGTATTTT. Translation gives CASTTASSDTQYF. The rearrangement joins TRBV18 to TRBJ2-3, with D perhaps matching TRBD2 (5 bases). The CDR3 has 13 residues. In germline, CDR1 is KGHSH, CDR2 LQKENI. V lost 8 bases to trimming and J lost 4 bases, with 13 bases between them.

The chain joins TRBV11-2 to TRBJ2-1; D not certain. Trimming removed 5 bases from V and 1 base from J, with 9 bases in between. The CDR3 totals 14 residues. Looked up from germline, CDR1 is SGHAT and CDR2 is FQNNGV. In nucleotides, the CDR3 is TGTGCCAGCAGCCTCTTCGGGTCCTACAATGAGCAGTTCTTC. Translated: CASSLFGSYNEQFF.

DNA for the CDR3: TGCGCCAGCAGCTTGATAGGTATGGGAGCGAACTCCTACGAGCAGTACTTC. Translation: CASSLIGMGANSYEQYF. The V call is TRBV5-1, the J call TRBJ2-7; TRBD2 might be the D (5 bases). The CDR3 spans 17 residues. The V gene lost 1 base and the J gene lost 0 bases, with 17 bases spanning the gap. Germline assignment: CDR1 SGHRS and CDR2 YFSETQ.